Listed below are T cell receptor beta chains from one sample, sequenced in a study of CD8 T cells in Susac syndrome. TCRdb re-derived calls from the immunoSEQ multiplex PCR reads in MiXCR, one entry per CDR3 protein. The sample holds approximately 200,000 distinct CDR3 sequences, more than 90% seen once. The sequenced material came from CD4+ T cells from PBMCs. These receptors came from a human donor with multiple sclerosis. The CDR3 runs from the conserved cysteine through the conserved F or W. The D gene is left open where the match is weak. A row's size may be missing; if present it is once, few, many or a size class.

J,D,size,V,DNA,CDR3
TRBJ2-4,-,-,TRBV5-6,TGTGCCAGCAGCTTGGTCGGCTCCAGGGCGCACATTCAGTACTTC,CASSLVGSRAHIQYF
TRBJ1-2,TRBD1,-,TRBV29-1,TGCAGCGTTGGGGGCGGGACAGGATGGACCTATGGCTACACCTTC,CSVGGGTGWTYGYTF
TRBJ2-3,TRBD1,-,TRBV11-3,TGTGCCAGCAGCTTGGAGACAGGGAAAAACATTAAGCAGTATTTT,CASSLETGKNIKQYF
TRBJ2-5,-,-,TRBV20-1,TGCAGTGCTCCCCCAGGCGGCCCGAGGGAGACCCAGTACTTC,CSAPPGGPRETQYF
TRBJ1-2,-,-,TRBV29-1,TGCAGCGTTGAAAGGGTAGGGTTAAACTATGGCTACACCTTC,CSVERVGLNYGYTF
TRBJ2-7,-,-,TRBV7-2,TGTGCCAGCAGCCCCCCGGGGGCCTATATCTCCTACGAGCAGTACTTC,CASSPPGAYISYEQYF
TRBJ2-1,TRBD2,-,TRBV3-1,TGTGCCAGCAGCTCCCTAGCGGCATCTAACAATGAGCAGTTCTTC,CASSSLAASNNEQFF
TRBJ1-1,-,-,TRBV29-1,TGCAGCGGATCCCGGAGGGGTGAAGCTTTCTTT,CSGSRRGEAFF
TRBJ2-7,-,-,TRBV3-1,TGTGCCAGCAGCCCCCCCGACTTCTCCTACGAGCAGTACTTC,CASSPPDFSYEQYF
TRBJ2-7,TRBD2,-,TRBV5-4,TGTGCCAGCAGCTTGGGCGGGAGGGCGGCCTACGAGCAGTACTTC,CASSLGGRAAYEQYF
TRBJ2-7,-,once,TRBV3-1,TGTGCCAGCAGCCAGTTTGGTGGGGGCCACGAGCAGTACTTC,CASSQFGGGHEQYF
TRBJ2-3,-,-,TRBV20-1,TGCAGTGCTGGACGACAGGACACAGATACGCAGTATTTT,CSAGRQDTDTQYF
TRBJ1-5,-,-,TRBV4-2,TGTGCCAGCAGCCAACTTCCAGGGGACAATCAGCCCCAGCATTTT,CASSQLPGDNQPQHF
TRBJ2-1,-,-,TRBV11-3,TGTGCCAGCAGCCTCCTCGGACGCGAGCAGTTCTTC,CASSLLGREQFF
TRBJ2-5,TRBD2,few,TRBV18,TGTGCCAGCTCACCACCGCAGGGAGGGAGCCAAGAGACCCAGTACTTC,CASSPPQGGSQETQYF
TRBJ2-5,-,-,TRBV7-7,TGTGCCAGCAGCTTAACAGCGGTGTACCAAGAGACCCAGTACTTC,CASSLTAVYQETQYF
TRBJ2-1,TRBD2,-,TRBV9,TGTGCCAGCAGCGTACAAGCGGGGAATGAGCAGTTCTTC,CASSVQAGNEQFF
TRBJ1-2,-,-,TRBV4-1,TGCGCCAGCAGCCAAGCGAACAGCAGATCTGGCTACACCTTC,CASSQANSRSGYTF
TRBJ2-7,TRBD1,-,TRBV6-5,TGTGCCAGCGGACAGGGGGTCGAGCAGTACTTC,CASGQGVEQYF
TRBJ2-1,TRBD2,-,TRBV7-2,TGTGCCAGCAGCCGAACTAGCGGGTTTTACAATGAGCAGTTCTTC,CASSRTSGFYNEQFF
TRBJ2-3,TRBD2,-,TRBV29-1,TGCAGCGGGGCGACTAGCACAACCACAGATACGCAGTATTTT,CSGATSTTTDTQYF
TRBJ1-5,-,-,TRBV9,TGTGCCAGCAGCCTAGGGGGGATCGTCAATCAGCCCCAGCATTTT,CASSLGGIVNQPQHF
TRBJ1-6,TRBD1,-,TRBV2,TGTGCCAGCAGGGGGACAGAAGATTCACCCCTCCACTTT,CASRGTEDSPLHF
TRBJ2-3,TRBD2,-,TRBV5-4,TGTGCCAGCAGCCCGGGGGGGAGCGGCACAGATACGCAGTATTTT,CASSPGGSGTDTQYF
TRBJ2-7,-,-,TRBV9,TGTGCCAGCAGCGTAGGTCCGGACTCCTACGAGCAGTACTTC,CASSVGPDSYEQYF
TRBJ2-3,-,-,TRBV29-1,TGCAGCGTCAACCCGGGGGACGTAGTGAATTTT,CSVNPGDVVNF
TRBJ1-1,-,once,TRBV3-1,TGTGCCAGCAGCCAAGTCACCAGGGGCACTGAAGCTTTCTTT,CASSQVTRGTEAFF
TRBJ2-1,-,-,TRBV4-1,TGCGCCAGCAGCCACCCTAGGTCCAGGCTCCTCCCCGAGGAGCAGTTCTTC,CASSHPRSRLLPEEQFF
TRBJ2-5,-,-,TRBV20-1,TGCAGTGCTTCTGAGTACCAAGAGACCCAGTACTTC,CSASEYQETQYF
TRBJ1-1,-,-,TRBV30,TGTGCCTGGAGGGTGACGAACACTGAAGCTTTCTTT,CAWRVTNTEAFF
TRBJ2-7,-,-,TRBV19,TGTGCCAGTAGTATATTAGGGGCCCTTCGGGAGCAGTACTTC,CASSILGALREQYF
TRBJ1-1,-,-,TRBV20-1,TGCAGTGCTTCCCGAGCCCGTGGAACTGAAGCTTTCTTT,CSASRARGTEAFF
TRBJ2-5,-,-,TRBV4-2,TGTGCCAGCAGCTCCTCGAATACTCCCGGACAAGAGACCCAGTACTTC,CASSSSNTPGQETQYF
TRBJ2-2,TRBD2,-,TRBV20-1,TGCAGTGCTGGTCTACTAGCGGGGGGTACCGGGGAGCTGTTTTTT,CSAGLLAGGTGELFF
TRBJ2-5,-,few,TRBV5-1,TGCGCCAGCAGCTTGACTTCCGAGACCCAGTACTTC,CASSLTSETQYF
TRBJ1-2,-,-,TRBV30,TGTGCCTGGACAAGAGTGAATAACTATGGCTACACCTTC,CAWTRVNNYGYTF
TRBJ1-2,-,-,TRBV7-2,TGTGCCAGCAACTCAGACCCCCCGGGGAGGCAGGCTCAAGACTACACCTTC,CASNSDPPGRQAQDYTF
TRBJ2-1,-,-,TRBV12-3/TRBV12-4,TGTGCCAGCAGTTCTAGAGTTGAGCAGTTCTTC,CASSSRVEQFF
TRBJ2-2,-,-,TRBV20-1,TGCAGTGCGAACGTCGGGACCAAGAACACCGGGGAGCTGTTTTTT,CSANVGTKNTGELFF
TRBJ1-2,-,once,TRBV29-1,TGCAGCGTTGAAGCGGTGGCGGATGGCTACACCTTC,CSVEAVADGYTF
TRBJ2-3,-,-,TRBV24-1,TGTGCCACCAGTGATGCTGCCCCAGATACGCAGTATTTT,CATSDAAPDTQYF
TRBJ2-5,TRBD1,-,TRBV3-1,TGTGCCAGCAGCCAAGGGATAGGGGACAGCTACTTC,CASSQGIGDSYF
TRBJ2-7,-,few,TRBV6-6,TGTGCCAGCAGTTACCGCCTGGGCCATTCCTACGAGCAGTACTTC,CASSYRLGHSYEQYF
TRBJ1-1,-,-,TRBV30,TGTGCCTGGCGTCAGGGTGGCACTGAAGCTTTCTTT,CAWRQGGTEAFF
TRBJ1-6,-,-,TRBV11-2,TGTGCCAGCAGCTTAACTCGGGTTTCTTCACCCCTCCACTTT,CASSLTRVSSPLHF
TRBJ2-3,-,-,TRBV20-1,TGCAGCCGGGACACCCTCACAGATACGCAGTATTTT,CSRDTLTDTQYF
TRBJ2-3,TRBD1,-,TRBV24-1,TGTGCCACCAGTGATCTAACCCGGGACAGGAAATCAGATACGCAGTATTTT,CATSDLTRDRKSDTQYF
TRBJ2-2,-,-,TRBV20-1,TGCAGTGCTAGAGGCCCGCTCCTAGCCGGGGAGCTGTTTTTT,CSARGPLLAGELFF
TRBJ2-7,TRBD1,once,TRBV9,TGTGCCAGCAGCTCTGGACAGGCGCACTACGAGCAGTACTTC,CASSSGQAHYEQYF
TRBJ1-1,-,few,TRBV28,TGTGCCAGCAGCCCCCTCACAGGGAACACTGAAGCTTTCTTT,CASSPLTGNTEAFF
TRBJ2-1,-,-,TRBV30,TGTGCCCAGGGGGGTAGCGGAGAGGGGTACAATGAGCAGTTCTTC,CAQGGSGEGYNEQFF
TRBJ2-3,-,-,TRBV20-1,TGCAGTGAGCAGGGCGGGGATACGCAGTATTTT,CSEQGGDTQYF
TRBJ1-1,-,-,TRBV7-9,TGTGCCAGCAGCCCCCAAGGCACTGAAGCTTTCTTT,CASSPQGTEAFF
TRBJ2-3,-,once,TRBV11-2,TGTGCCAGCAGCTTAGGACACACCACAGATACGCAGTATTTT,CASSLGHTTDTQYF
TRBJ2-5,-,-,TRBV13,TGTGCCAGCAGCTCGCGCGGGCCGCGAGGGTCCCAGTACTTC,CASSSRGPRGSQYF